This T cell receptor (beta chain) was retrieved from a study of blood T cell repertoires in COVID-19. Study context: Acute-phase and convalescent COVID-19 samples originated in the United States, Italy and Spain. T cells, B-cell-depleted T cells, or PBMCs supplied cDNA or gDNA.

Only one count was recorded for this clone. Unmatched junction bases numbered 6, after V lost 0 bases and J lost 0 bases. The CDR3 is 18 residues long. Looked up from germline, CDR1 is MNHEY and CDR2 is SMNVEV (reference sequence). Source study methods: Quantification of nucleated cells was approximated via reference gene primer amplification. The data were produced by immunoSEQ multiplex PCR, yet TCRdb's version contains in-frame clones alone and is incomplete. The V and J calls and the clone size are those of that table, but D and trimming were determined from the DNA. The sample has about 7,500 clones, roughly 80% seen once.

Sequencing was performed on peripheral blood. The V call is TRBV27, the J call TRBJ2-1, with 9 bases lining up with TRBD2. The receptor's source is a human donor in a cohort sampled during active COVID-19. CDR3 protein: CASSLSSTSGSSYNEQFF. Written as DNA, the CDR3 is TGTGCCAGCAGTTTATCATCGACTAGCGGCAGCTCCTACAATGAGCAGTTCTTC.